This is a list of T cell receptor beta chains from one sample in a study of blood T cell repertoires in COVID-19. The method was immunoSEQ multiplex PCR; TCRdb's version includes in-frame clones alone and lacks a portion of them. The table has roughly 63,000 clones, 79% seen once. The sample was peripheral blood. The origin of the receptors is a human donor in a cohort sampled during active COVID-19. Both conserved end residues are part of each CDR3. The D gene is left open where the match is weak. Some rows have no size entry. The others give once, few or many, or a class for an expanded clone.

v_call,d_call,clone_size,j_call,cdr3_nt,cdr3_aa
TRBV7-9,TRBD1,.,TRBJ2-7,TGTGCCAGCAGCCCAGGTCCGGGACAGGGGTCTTACGAGCAGTACTTC,CASSPGPGQGSYEQYF
TRBV6-2/TRBV6-3,TRBD2,.,TRBJ2-7,TGTGCCAGCAGTAACTACGGGGGGAGGGCCTCGGATCAGTACTTC,CASSNYGGRASDQYF
TRBV7-9,TRBD2,.,TRBJ2-5,TGTGCCAGCAGCCCCAGACTAGCTAAGGAGACCCAGTACTTC,CASSPRLAKETQYF
TRBV7-2,TRBD1,.,TRBJ1-5,TGTGCCAGCAGTCGACAGGGTCCGAGCAATCAGCCCCAGCATTTT,CASSRQGPSNQPQHF
TRBV24-1,TRBD2,.,TRBJ2-7,TGTGCCACCAGTGCGGGACTAGCGGGAGTCTACGAGCAGTACTTC,CATSAGLAGVYEQYF
TRBV20-1,.,.,TRBJ2-2,TGCAGTGCTAGTAAACAGCATAACACCGGGGAGCTGTTTTTT,CSASKQHNTGELFF
TRBV2,TRBD1,.,TRBJ1-6,TGTGCCAGCGCGGCGCAGGGGGCTTTTCAGCCAAATTCACCCCTCCACTTT,CASAAQGAFQPNSPLHF
TRBV9,TRBD2,.,TRBJ2-1,TGTGCCAGCAGCTCCAGGACTCTAGCGGGAGATGGCTATGAGCAGTTCTTC,CASSSRTLAGDGYEQFF
TRBV30,TRBD2,few,TRBJ2-3,TGTGCCTGGACTAGCGGGAGCGGAAGAGATACGCAGTATTTT,CAWTSGSGRDTQYF
TRBV18,TRBD2,.,TRBJ2-1,TGTGCCAGCTCACGGGCCCCTAGCGGGAGCAATGTAAATGAGCAGTTCTTC,CASSRAPSGSNVNEQFF
TRBV7-9,TRBD2,.,TRBJ2-5,TGTGCCAGCAGCTCCCGGACTAGCGGGAACCCCTGGGAAGAGACCCAGTACTTC,CASSSRTSGNPWEETQYF
TRBV6-2/TRBV6-3,.,.,TRBJ2-7,TGTGCCAGCAGTTACGGCCAGGGTACGTACTTC,CASSYGQGTYF
TRBV7-3,TRBD1,.,TRBJ2-1,TGTGCCAGCAGCTCCTGGACAGGGATTAACAATGAGCAGTTCTTC,CASSSWTGINNEQFF
TRBV6-6,TRBD2,.,TRBJ2-5,TGTGCCAGCAGCCAAGGACTAGCGGGAGCGCCGACCCAGTACTTC,CASSQGLAGAPTQYF
TRBV11-2,TRBD2,few,TRBJ2-5,TGTGCCAGCAGCTTAGAAGGGCCCGGGAGGGTCCAAGAGACCCAGTACTTC,CASSLEGPGRVQETQYF
TRBV9,.,.,TRBJ2-1,TGTGCCAGCAGCGTGGCGGGACCTTACAATGAGCAGTTCTTC,CASSVAGPYNEQFF
TRBV19,.,.,TRBJ1-4,TGTGCCAGTAGTCCCGGGGGAACTGGCAGTGAAAAACTGTTTTTT,CASSPGGTGSEKLFF
TRBV11-1,.,.,TRBJ1-6,TGTGCCAGCAGCCTGGACAGTCATAATTCACCCCTCCACTTT,CASSLDSHNSPLHF
TRBV20-1,.,.,TRBJ2-5,TGCAGTGCTAGTAGGGGTCAAGAGACCCAGTACTTC,CSASRGQETQYF
TRBV5-1,.,.,TRBJ1-1,TGCGCCAGCAGCTTGCGACAGGTAGAATTGACTGAAGCTTTCTTT,CASSLRQVELTEAFF
TRBV5-6,.,few,TRBJ2-7,TGTGCCAGCAGCTTGGTGGGCGCCGGCGAGCAGTACTTC,CASSLVGAGEQYF
TRBV28,TRBD2,.,TRBJ2-7,TGTGCCAGCAGTTTCGGCGGGGGAACCTACGAGCAGTACTTC,CASSFGGGTYEQYF
TRBV16,.,.,TRBJ1-2,TGTGCCAGCAGCCCTCAGGGACTTAACTATGGCTACACCTTC,CASSPQGLNYGYTF
TRBV9,.,.,TRBJ1-2,TGTGCCAGCAGCCCCGGCCCCAGGTCCACTAACTATGGCTACACCTTC,CASSPGPRSTNYGYTF
TRBV7-2,TRBD2,.,TRBJ2-7,TGTGCCAGCAGCCAGACAGCGGGAGGGCTCGGCGAGCAGTACTTC,CASSQTAGGLGEQYF
TRBV19,.,.,TRBJ1-1,TGTGCCAGTAGTCCCGTGGACACGGGTTATGTCGAAGCTTTCTTT,CASSPVDTGYVEAFF
TRBV12-5,.,.,TRBJ2-5,TGTGCTAGTGGTACCTACCACAGGGAGCGGGAGACCCAGTACTTC,CASGTYHRERETQYF
TRBV7-9,.,many,TRBJ2-1,TGTGCCAGCAGCGCCTTTGGGGCTTCGCCAAATGAGCAGTTCTTC,CASSAFGASPNEQFF
TRBV30,TRBD2,.,TRBJ2-1,TGTGCCTGGAGCTACACTAGCGGACTTTCCTACAATGAGCAGTTCTTC,CAWSYTSGLSYNEQFF
TRBV2,.,.,TRBJ2-2,TGTGCCAGCAGTACTTTTCCCACCGGGGAGCTGTTTTTT,CASSTFPTGELFF
TRBV4-3,TRBD1,few,TRBJ1-6,TGCGCCAGCAGCCAGATGACAGGGGGCGGCGAGTCACCCCTCCACTTT,CASSQMTGGGESPLHF
TRBV19,TRBD1,.,TRBJ2-3,TGTGCCAGTAGTACCCGGGACAGGTCGCCAGATACGCAGTATTTT,CASSTRDRSPDTQYF
TRBV2,.,.,TRBJ2-3,TGTGCCAGCAGGAAGGGAGGTGGCAGCACAGATACGCAGTATTTT,CASRKGGGSTDTQYF
TRBV19,.,.,TRBJ2-7,TGTGCCAGTAGTCCCAGTTCCTACGAGCAGTACTTC,CASSPSSYEQYF
TRBV3-1/TRBV3-2,.,once,TRBJ2-2,TGTGCCAGCAGCCAAGCAGGGTCGGACACCGGGGAGCTGTTTTTT,CASSQAGSDTGELFF
TRBV2,TRBD2,.,TRBJ2-3,TGTGCCAGCAGCCATCGGACTAGCGGGCACACAGATACGCAGTATTTT,CASSHRTSGHTDTQYF
TRBV7-2,TRBD2,.,TRBJ2-7,TGTGCCAGCAGCTTAGCACCGCGGACTAGCGCGTACGAGCAGTACTTC,CASSLAPRTSAYEQYF
TRBV27,TRBD2,.,TRBJ2-5,TGTGCCAGCAGTTTGACTAGCGGACAAGAGACCCAGTACTTC,CASSLTSGQETQYF
TRBV27,TRBD1,.,TRBJ1-4,TGTGCCAGCAGGCCGACAGGGCGTGTAAAAAAACTGTTTTTT,CASRPTGRVKKLFF
TRBV19,TRBD2,few,TRBJ2-1,TGTGCCAGTAGTATAGATTCAGCGGGAGAGAGAAATGAGCAGTTCTTC,CASSIDSAGERNEQFF
TRBV30,.,.,TRBJ2-5,TGTGCCTGGAGTCCCGGGACTGGTAAGGGGACCCAGTACTTC,CAWSPGTGKGTQYF
TRBV19,.,.,TRBJ2-6,TGTGCCAGTGGACAGCGCCGGTCTATCTCTGGGGCCAACGTCCTGACTTTC,CASGQRRSISGANVLTF
TRBV19,TRBD1,.,TRBJ2-5,TGTGCCAGTAGTATCAGGGGGCTCGTAGAGACCCAGTACTTC,CASSIRGLVETQYF
TRBV7-6,TRBD1,.,TRBJ2-2,TGTGCCAGCAGCACCCGGACAGGACTTACCGGGGAGCTGTTTTTT,CASSTRTGLTGELFF
TRBV13,.,.,TRBJ1-3,TGTGCCAGCACTGGGCATGGAAACACCATATATTTT,CASTGHGNTIYF